A single sample gave rise to the 2 T cell receptor beta chains below, sequenced in a study of a mutant IDH1 vaccine in newly diagnosed glioma. Time point: week 5, during vaccination. In every dose of vaccine, 300 ug of mutant IDH1 20-mer peptide was given alongside topical imiquimod. No cognate antigen is known for these TCRs. Clones were read by immunoSEQ multiplex PCR, and TCRdb kept only the in-frame ones, dropping some. The sample holds about 75,000 clones, more than 85% seen once. Sequencing was performed on PBMCs, taken from a glioma patient whose treatment included an IDH1 peptide vaccine. These receptors came from a woman aged 45 to 65 with glioma.

The CDR3 DNA follows: TGTGCCAGCAGTTTAAGAGGTGGGGAGACCCAGTACTTC. Protein: CASSLRGGETQYF. The chain joins TRBV27 to TRBJ2-5; the D is unclear. In germline, CDR1 is MNHEY, CDR2 SMNVEV (reference sequence). CDR3 length: 13 residues. The ends were cut back, 2 bases at V and 5 bases at J, with 9 bases in the middle.

This chain uses TRBV29-1 with TRBJ2-1; D is unclear. Trimming took off 2 bases at V and 9 bases at J, with 8 bases between the two ends. The germline V gene encodes CDR1 SQVTM and CDR2 ANQGSEA. The CDR3 runs to 11 residues. The CDR3 coding sequence is TGCAGCGTTGAAACTCCGTCTGAGCAGTTCTTC. Its translation: CSVETPSEQFF.